The 32 T cell receptor beta chains presented below share a single source sample, sequenced in a study of T cells in women clearing cervical HPV infection. TCRdb's copy holds only in-frame clones and misses some; the assay was immunoSEQ multiplex PCR. This sample contains around 39,000 clones. Sequencing was done on a sample of blood buffy coat. These receptors were obtained from a woman aged 18-70 years with a cervical HPV16 infection that either progressed to CIN3+ or cleared (not recorded which).

About this clone itself: The read terminates 3 residues ahead of where the CDR3 ends, so the germline J gene completes it. The rearrangement links TRBV10-3 to TRBJ2-3; TRBD2 aligns across 7 bases. The CDR3 runs 14 residues. Per germline, CDR1 ENHRY and CDR2 SYGVKD. Losses at the gene ends were 2 bases for V and 3 bases for J; bases not matched to a gene: 2. The CDR3 is CAISEGGGTDTQYF. Incomplete CDR3 DNA: TGTGCCATCAGTGAGGGGGGGGGAACAGATACG.

Turning to this clone: Read coverage stops 3 residues before the CDR3 terminus; the germline J gene supplies the remainder. The rearrangement links TRBV20-1 to TRBJ2-3, with D perhaps TRBD2 (6 bases). CDR1 and CDR2 from the germline V gene are DFQATT and SNEGSKA (reference sequence). V was clipped by 4 bases and J by 0 bases, with 14 bases between them. The CDR3 is 15 amino acids. CDR3 loop: CSATRDSYSTDTQYF. The DNA read from the CDR3 is TGCAGTGCTACAAGGGACTCTTATAGCACAGATACG.

Remarks on this clone: Read data end 3 residues before the CDR3 end; the end is taken from the germline J gene. The chain combines TRBV19 with TRBJ2-1; D not certain. V gave up 2 bases and J gave up 4 bases, with 6 bases separating them. Per germline, CDR1 LNHDA and CDR2 SQIVND (reference sequence). The CDR3 extends over 13 amino acids. CDR3 in amino acids: CASSIILYNEQFF. Partial CDR3 DNA: TGTGCCAGTAGTATAATACTGTACAATGAG.

In regard to this clone: The read ends 3 residues shy of where the CDR3 ends; the end is completed using the germline J gene. The gene calls are TRBV5-6 and TRBJ1-1, with a tentative D call TRBD1 (6 bases). The length of the CDR3 is 14 residues. Germline V lookup: CDR1 SGHDT, CDR2 YYEEEE. V was pared by 4 bases and J by 0 bases, with 10 bases between. CDR3 region: CASSPRGLNTEAFF. The CDR3 bases that were read are TGTGCCAGCAGCCCCAGGGGACTGAACACTGAA.

Points on this clone: The sequence runs out 3 residues before the end of the CDR3; the remainder is reconstructed from the germline J gene. This sequence joins TRBV20-1 and TRBJ1-6, with 7 bases matching TRBD1. The CDR3 has 15 amino acids. Trimming at V came to 5 bases and at J to 7 bases, leaving 11 bases not matched to a gene. Germline loops: CDR1 DFQATT, CDR2 SNEGSKA (reference sequence). The covered CDR3 bases are TGCAGTGCTCCAGACAGGGAGGCCCTCAATTCACCC. Translated, it gives CSAPDREALNSP. The entire CDR3 is CSAPDREALNSPLHF.

In the case of this clone: The read is 3 residues too short to cover the CDR3 end, so that end is filled in from the germline J gene. V and J are TRBV15 and TRBJ2-5; 8 positions match TRBD1. CDR3 length: 14 residues. Germline V CDR1 and CDR2: LNHNV, YYDKDF (reference sequence). J lost 4 bases, V lost 1 base, and 2 bases had no gene match. The CDR3 reads CATSRGQGIETQYF. Partial CDR3 DNA: TGTGCCACCAGCAGAGGACAGGGGATAGAGACC.

About this clone: The read terminates 3 residues ahead of where the CDR3 ends, so the germline J gene completes it. Within the sample, other DNA sequences also encode this same CDR3. This chain links TRBV7-2 with TRBJ1-3; D is undetermined. The CDR3 is 12 residues long. The V gene's germline CDR1 is SGHTA and CDR2 FQGNSA. The covered CDR3 bases are TGTGCCAGCAGCTTAGAGGTGGGCACT. It is translated as CASSLEVGT. The whole CDR3 region reads CASSLEVGTIYF.

On this clone: The CDR3 end is not reached by the read, which stops 3 residues before it; the germline J gene fills it in. The chain carries TRBV18 and TRBJ1-1; D remains ambiguous. V was pared by 3 bases and J by 0 bases, with 17 bases between. There are 17 residues in the CDR3. The germline gives CDR1 KGHSH, CDR2 LQKENI. The sequenced part of the CDR3 DNA is TGTGCCAGCTCACCTATTGAAGGGCAGGTCATGAACACTGAA. Translated: CASSPIEGQVMNTE. The whole CDR3 region reads CASSPIEGQVMNTEAFF.

As for this clone: The CDR3 extends 3 residues past the end of the read, so its final part is completed from the germline J gene. V gene TRBV7-6 combines with J gene TRBJ2-3; 7 positions match TRBD1. The CDR3 loop spans 13 amino acids. Germline V gives CDR1 SGHVS, CDR2 FNYEAQ. J was trimmed by 3 bases and V by 5 bases; bases with no gene match: 2. Partial CDR3 DNA: TGTGCCAGCAGCCAGGGGGTTACAGATACG. Translating it yields CASSQGVTDT. The entire CDR3 protein is CASSQGVTDTQYF.

Regarding this clone: The CDR3 end falls 3 residues outside the read, so it is completed with the germline J gene. The genes are TRBV4-2 and TRBJ2-5; TRBD1 might be the D (5 bases). V dropped 0 bases and J dropped 5 bases, with 19 bases sitting between them. Germline CDR1 LGHNA, CDR2 YNFKEQ. The CDR3 sequence is 17 residues long. CDR3 sequence reads: CASSQDGANRAVETQYF. The covered CDR3 bases are TGTGCCAGCAGCCAAGATGGGGCGAACCGTGCGGTGGAGACC.

Concerning this clone: The read terminates 3 residues ahead of where the CDR3 ends, so the germline J gene completes it. The V gene is TRBV30, the J gene TRBJ2-7; the match to TRBD2 covers 8 bases. The CDR3 consists of 13 residues. Trimming removed 3 bases from V and 3 bases from J; junction bases left unmatched: 4. Germline CDR1 reads GTSNPN; CDR2 reads SVGIG (reference sequence). This CDR3 reads CAWRAGGGYEQYF. The CDR3 bases that were read are TGTGCCTGGAGGGCCGGGGGGGGCTACGAG.

The DNA read from the CDR3 is TGTGCCAGTAATCCAGGGATCACAGATACG. This translates into CASNPGITDT. The entire CDR3 sequence reads CASNPGITDTQYF. The chain combines TRBV19 with TRBJ2-3, with D possibly matching TRBD1 (5 bases). Read sequence stops 3 residues before the CDR3 end, and the germline J gene provides the missing end. The CDR3 runs to 13 residues. V was pared by 7 bases and J by 2 bases, with 10 bases between. CDR1 is LNHDA, CDR2 SQIVND, per germline (reference sequence).

As to this clone: With the read ending 3 residues before the CDR3 end, the germline J gene is used to fill in that end. The chain joins TRBV6-2 or TRBV6-3 to TRBJ2-7; 8 bases fit TRBD1. Germline-derived CDR1 and CDR2 are MNHEY and SVGEGT. The CDR3 is 15 residues long. V shed 2 bases, J shed 2 bases, and the junction held 5 bases outside the gene matches. The CDR3 loop is CASSYLQGAPYEQYF. The part of the CDR3 DNA that was read is TGTGCCAGCAGTTACCTTCAGGGGGCCCCCTACGAG.

On this clone itself: The read ends 3 residues shy of where the CDR3 ends; the end is completed using the germline J gene. The V call is TRBV30, the J call TRBJ1-4; tentative D call: TRBD1 (6 bases). The germline V gene encodes CDR1 GTSNPN and CDR2 SVGIG (reference sequence). The CDR3 runs to 12 residues. Partial CDR3 DNA: TGTGCCTGGAGTATGCTTCAGGGGAAA. Translation gives CAWSMLQGK. The entire CDR3 sequence reads CAWSMLQGKLFF.

A remark on this clone: Read data end 3 residues before the CDR3 end; the end is taken from the germline J gene. This sequence joins TRBV30 and TRBJ1-2; D may be TRBD1 (6 bases). Germline assignment: CDR1 GTSNPN and CDR2 SVGIG (reference sequence). The CDR3 is 15 residues long. The CDR3 spells CAWSWGASGENDYTF. Incomplete CDR3 DNA: TGTGCCTGGAGCTGGGGGGCTAGCGGGGAAAATGAC.

Concerning this clone itself: One end of the junction is discordant with germline, which a read error may explain. The sequence runs out 3 residues before the end of the CDR3; the remainder is reconstructed from the germline J gene. J is TRBJ1-6 and V is TRBV19; 9 bases are shared with TRBD1. The CDR3 is 14 amino acids. In germline, CDR1 is LNHDA, CDR2 SQIVND (reference sequence). The DNA read from the CDR3 is TGTGCCAGTGGTATACAGGGGGCAGGTTCACCC. This encodes CASGIQGAGSP. The whole CDR3 protein reads CASGIQGAGSPLHF. Drawing the rest from reference TRBV19 and TRBJ1-6, the complete variable domain is DGGITQSPKYLFRKEGQNVTLSCEQNLNHDAMYWYRQDPGQGLRLIYYSQIVNDFQKGDIAEGYSVSREKKESFPLTVTSAQKNPTAFYLCASGIQGAGSPLHFGNGTRLTVT.

Comment on this clone: The read halts 3 residues ahead of the CDR3 end, with the missing end drawn from the germline J gene. V is TRBV7-8 and J is TRBJ1-2; D possibly corresponds to TRBD1 (5 bases). CDR1 is SGHVS and CDR2 is FQNEAQ in the germline V gene. The CDR3 is made up of 13 amino acids. The V and J ends lost 0 bases and 5 bases respectively, with 7 bases between them. This CDR3 is CASSLAGQYGYTF. The CDR3 bases that were read are TGTGCCAGCAGCTTAGCAGGACAATATGGC.

Note on this clone: The DNA ends 3 residues before the CDR3 does, and the rest of the CDR3 is filled in from the germline J gene. The chain carries TRBV7-9 and TRBJ1-2; D is possibly TRBD1 (5 bases). The CDR3 loop spans 14 amino acids. V shed 5 bases and J shed 7 bases, with 17 bases lying between them. Per germline, CDR1 SEHNR and CDR2 FQNEAQ (reference sequence). CDR3 DNA, as far as it was read: TGTGCCAGCAGCCCTCGTTCCAGGGAGGGTGGC. This translates into CASSPRSREGG. The whole CDR3 protein is CASSPRSREGGYTF.

Of note for this clone: At one of its ends the junction is not consistent with the germline gene, which may arise from a read error. The missing CDR3 end, 3 residues past where the read stops, is filled in from the germline J gene. The sample has other DNA sequences that encode this CDR3 too. The chain carries TRBV6-7 and TRBJ1-3; D uncertain. TRBV6-7 is designated an ORF whose function remains uncertain. The CDR3 has 18 amino acids. The covered CDR3 bases are TGTGCCAGCAGTTACACCGGCGTTGTCGGGTGCTCTGGAAACACT. It is translated as CASSYTGVVGCSGNT. The full CDR3 reads CASSYTGVVGCSGNTIYF.

A note on this clone: The read halts 3 residues ahead of the CDR3 end, with the missing end drawn from the germline J gene. The sample has other DNA sequences that encode this CDR3 too. The chain links TRBV19 to TRBJ2-3, with 9 bases that match TRBD2. The V and J ends lost 7 bases and 0 bases, in that order; junction bases with no gene match: 17. The CDR3 is 19 residues long. In germline, CDR1 is LNHDA, CDR2 SQIVND (reference sequence). This CDR3 is CASNPGSGGAATSTDTQYF. Incomplete CDR3 DNA: TGTGCCAGTAACCCGGGTAGCGGGGGCGCAGCTACTAGCACAGATACG.

On this clone itself: The CDR3 end is not reached by the read, which stops 3 residues before it; the germline J gene fills it in. The chain carries TRBV19 and TRBJ1-2, with TRBD1 matching over 8 bases. CDR1 and CDR2 from the germline V gene are LNHDA and SQIVND (reference sequence). The CDR3 has 15 amino acids. The trim removed 4 bases at V and 3 bases at J, leaving 7 bases unmatched. This chain's CDR3 is CASSTGDRTYYGYTF. The sequenced CDR3 bases are TGTGCCAGTAGTACCGGGGACAGGACTTACTATGGC.

To note about this clone: Read data end 3 residues before the CDR3 end; the end is taken from the germline J gene. This chain connects TRBV29-1 to TRBJ2-5; 7 positions match TRBD1. After removal of 6 bases from V and 0 bases from J, the junction contained 4 bases not matched to a gene. This CDR3 comprises 13 residues. Germline loops: CDR1 SQVTM, CDR2 ANQGSEA. CDR3 DNA, as far as it was read: TGCAGCGTGCCGGGACAGTACCAAGAGACC. Translating gives CSVPGQYQET. The full CDR3 is CSVPGQYQETQYF.

Comments on this clone: With the read ending 3 residues before the CDR3 end, the germline J gene is used to fill in that end. The V gene is TRBV7-3, the J gene TRBJ2-3; 10 nucleotides agree with TRBD1. The V and J ends lost 5 bases and 4 bases, in that order; junction bases with no gene match: 6. CDR1 and CDR2 from the germline V gene are SGHTA and FQGTGA. CDR3 length equals 15 residues. CDR3 residues: CASSPTGGASDTQYF. The sequenced part of the CDR3 DNA is TGTGCCAGCAGCCCGACAGGGGGCGCCTCAGATACG. The whole variable domain, filled in from reference TRBV7-3 and TRBJ2-3, reads GAGVSQTPSNKVTEKGKYVELRCDPISGHTALYWYRQSLGQGPEFLIYFQGTGAADDSGLPNDRFFAVRPEGSVSTLKIQRTERGDSAVYLCASSPTGGASDTQYFGPGTRLTVL.

As concerns this clone: With the read ending 3 residues before the CDR3 end, the germline J gene is used to fill in that end. The J gene is TRBJ1-5, the V gene TRBV7-8; 10 bases map to TRBD1. Germline loops: CDR1 SGHVS, CDR2 FQNEAQ. V lost 5 bases, J lost 7 bases, and 11 bases stayed unmatched. CDR3 length equals 16 residues. CDR3 sequence: CASSPRGTGVGQPQHF. The part of the CDR3 DNA that was read is TGTGCCAGCAGCCCCCGCGGGACAGGGGTGGGGCAGCCC.

Incomplete CDR3 DNA: TGTGCCAGCTCACCACCGGGAGGTACAGGTGAG. Encoded protein: CASSPPGGTGE. The full CDR3 sequence reads CASSPPGGTGEQFF. The V call is TRBV18, the J call TRBJ2-1; the D gene is possibly TRBD2 (6 bases). The read terminates 3 residues before the CDR3 end, so the remaining end is supplied by the germline J gene. CDR1 and CDR2 (germline): KGHSH, LQKENI. The CDR3 sequence is 14 residues long. The ends were cut back, 0 bases at V and 9 bases at J, with 12 bases in the middle.

With respect to this clone: The read gets to within 3 residues of the CDR3 end, and the germline J gene fills in the rest. The chain carries TRBV7-6 and TRBJ2-1; TRBD2 aligns across 12 bases. Germline values: CDR1 SGHVS, CDR2 FNYEAQ. V dropped 2 bases and J dropped 7; count of bases not matched to a gene: 6. The CDR3 is made up of 16 amino acids. The chain's CDR3 is CASSLSSGGAWNEQFF. CDR3 bases read: TGTGCCAGCAGCTTATCTAGCGGGGGGGCCTGGAATGAG.

Remarks on this clone: The read is 3 residues too short to cover the CDR3 end, so that end is filled in from the germline J gene. This chain uses TRBV2 with TRBJ2-1, with D tentatively TRBD2 (6 bases). Trimming left V 7 bases short and J 3 bases short, with 10 bases between. CDR1 SNHLY and CDR2 FYNNEI come from the germline V gene. The CDR3 runs to 13 residues. CDR3 DNA (partial): TGTGCCAGCAATGCGGGGAGCTACAATGAG. Translation: CASNAGSYNE. From start to end, the CDR3 is CASNAGSYNEQFF.

On this clone itself: The read terminates 3 residues before the CDR3 end, so the remaining end is supplied by the germline J gene. J is TRBJ2-1 and V is TRBV2; 11 bases align to TRBD2. Per germline, CDR1 SNHLY and CDR2 FYNNEI. Trimming at V came to 3 bases and at J to 2 bases, leaving 0 bases not matched to a gene. This CDR3 has 15 amino acids. The CDR3 region is CASSDSGGAYNEQFF. Incomplete CDR3 DNA: TGTGCCAGCAGTGATAGCGGGGGGGCCTACAATGAG. The variable domain in full, with the rest retrieved from reference TRBV2 and TRBJ2-1, is EPEVTQTPSHQVTQMGQEVILRCVPISNHLYFYWYRQILGQKVEFLVSFYNNEISEKSEIFDDQFSVERPDGSNFTLKIRSTKLEDSAMYFCASSDSGGAYNEQFFGPGTRLTVL.

Regarding this clone: The CDR3 extends 3 residues past the end of the read, so its final part is completed from the germline J gene. The V call is TRBV5-6, the J call TRBJ2-4; D might be TRBD1 (6 bases). The CDR3 has 14 residues. Per germline, CDR1 SGHDT and CDR2 YYEEEE. The CDR3 loop is CASSSFPGQHVQYF. CDR3 bases read: TGTGCCAGCAGTTCATTTCCGGGACAACATGTT. The full variable domain, completed using reference TRBV5-6 and TRBJ2-4, is DAGVTQSPTHLIKTRGQQVTLRCSPKSGHDTVSWYQQALGQGPQFIFQYYEEEERQRGNFPDRFSGHQFPNYSSELNVNALLLGDSALYLCASSSFPGQHVQYFGAGTRLSVL.

As regards this clone: Sequencing ends 3 residues short of the CDR3 end; the germline J gene provides the rest. The chain uses TRBV20-1 and TRBJ1-2; 7 bases are a match to TRBD1. CDR1 and CDR2 from the germline V gene are DFQATT and SNEGSKA (reference sequence). Unmatched junction bases numbered 8, after V lost 6 bases and J lost 4 bases. This CDR3 region has 13 residues. The CDR3 protein is CSAEGASSYGYTF. The covered CDR3 bases are TGCAGTGCGGAGGGGGCGAGCAGCTATGGC.

As concerns this clone: The read ends 3 residues shy of where the CDR3 ends; the end is completed using the germline J gene. This rearrangement joins TRBV7-2 to TRBJ1-4; D is perhaps TRBD1 (5 bases). Between the trimmed V and J ends, which lost 4 bases and 3 bases, there was a span of 12 bases. This CDR3 has 15 residues. Germline assignment: CDR1 SGHTA and CDR2 FQGNSA. CDR3 residues: CASSSRTQSNEKLFF. The sequenced CDR3 bases are TGTGCCAGCAGCTCCCGGACACAGTCTAATGAAAAA.

As for this clone: The CDR3 extends 3 residues past the end of the read, so its final part is completed from the germline J gene. The chain links TRBV13 to TRBJ2-2; 7 bases match TRBD2. Germline CDR1 is PRHDT and CDR2 is FYEKMQ (reference sequence). There are 17 residues in the CDR3. Losses at the gene ends were 5 bases for V and 4 bases for J; bases not matched to a gene: 13. The DNA read from the CDR3 is TGTGCCAGCAGCCCCACCGTGACAGCGGGGTTCACCGGGGAG. Translation gives CASSPTVTAGFTGE. The entire CDR3 is CASSPTVTAGFTGELFF. Together with reference TRBV13 and TRBJ2-2, the CDR3 gives the full variable domain: AAGVIQSPRHLIKEKRETATLKCYPIPRHDTVYWYQQGPGQDPQFLISFYEKMQSDKGSIPDRFSAQQFSDYHSELNMSSLELGDSALYFCASSPTVTAGFTGELFFGEGSRLTVL.